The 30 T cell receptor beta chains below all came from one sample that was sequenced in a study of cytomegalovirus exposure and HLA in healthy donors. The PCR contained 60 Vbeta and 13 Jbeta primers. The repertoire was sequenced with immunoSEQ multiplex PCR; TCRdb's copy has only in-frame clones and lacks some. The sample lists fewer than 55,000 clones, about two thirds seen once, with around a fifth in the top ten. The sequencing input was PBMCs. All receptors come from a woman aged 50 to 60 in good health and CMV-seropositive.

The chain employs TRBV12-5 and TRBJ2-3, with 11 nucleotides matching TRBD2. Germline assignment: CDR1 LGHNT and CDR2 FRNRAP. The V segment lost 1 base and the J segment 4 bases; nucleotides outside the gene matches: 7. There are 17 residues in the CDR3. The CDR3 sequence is CASGLGLTSGVADTQYF. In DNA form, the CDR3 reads TGTGCTAGTGGTTTGGGGTTGACTAGCGGGGTTGCAGATACGCAGTATTTT.

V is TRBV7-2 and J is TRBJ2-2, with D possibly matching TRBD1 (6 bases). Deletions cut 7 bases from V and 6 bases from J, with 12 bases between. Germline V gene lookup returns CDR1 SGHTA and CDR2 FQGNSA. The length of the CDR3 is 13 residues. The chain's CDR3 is CASKRQVAGELFF. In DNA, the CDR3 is TGTGCCAGCAAGAGACAGGTTGCCGGGGAGCTGTTTTTT.

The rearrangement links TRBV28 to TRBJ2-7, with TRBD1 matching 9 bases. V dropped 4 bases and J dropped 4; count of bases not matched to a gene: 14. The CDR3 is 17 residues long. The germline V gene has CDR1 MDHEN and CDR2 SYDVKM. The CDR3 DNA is TGTGCCAGCAGTTCACTCGTCCGTGGGACAGGGTGGTACGAGCAGTACTTC. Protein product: CASSSLVRGTGWYEQYF.

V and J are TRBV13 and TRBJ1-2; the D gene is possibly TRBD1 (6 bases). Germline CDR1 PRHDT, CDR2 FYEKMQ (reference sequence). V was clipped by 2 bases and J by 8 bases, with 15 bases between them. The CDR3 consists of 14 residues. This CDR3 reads CASSLTGKVYGYTF. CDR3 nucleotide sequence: TGTGCCAGCAGCTTAACAGGGAAGGTTTACGGCTACACCTTC.

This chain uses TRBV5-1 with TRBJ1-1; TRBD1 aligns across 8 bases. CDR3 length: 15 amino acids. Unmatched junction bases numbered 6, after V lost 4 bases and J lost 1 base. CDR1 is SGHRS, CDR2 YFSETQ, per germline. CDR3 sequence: CASSPGTGQNTEAFF. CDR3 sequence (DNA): TGCGCCAGCAGCCCCGGGACAGGCCAGAACACTGAAGCTTTCTTT.

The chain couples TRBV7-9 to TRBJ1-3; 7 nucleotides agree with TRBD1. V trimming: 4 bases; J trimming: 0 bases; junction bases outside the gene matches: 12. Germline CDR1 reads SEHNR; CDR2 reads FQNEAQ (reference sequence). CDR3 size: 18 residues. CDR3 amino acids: CASSSSYGQASSGNTIYF. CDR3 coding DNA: TGTGCCAGCAGCTCTAGCTACGGACAGGCGAGCTCTGGAAACACCATATATTTT.

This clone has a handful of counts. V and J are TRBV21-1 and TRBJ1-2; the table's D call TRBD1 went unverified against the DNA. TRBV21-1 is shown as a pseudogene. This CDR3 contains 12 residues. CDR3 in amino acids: CAGGQGKDGYTF. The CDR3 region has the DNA TGTGCCGGGGGACAGGGAAAGGATGGCTACACCTTC.

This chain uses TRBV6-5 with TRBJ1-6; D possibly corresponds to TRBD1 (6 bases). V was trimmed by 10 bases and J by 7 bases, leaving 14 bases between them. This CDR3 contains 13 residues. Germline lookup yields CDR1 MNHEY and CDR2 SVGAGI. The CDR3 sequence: CATQDRSNSPLHF. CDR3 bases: TGTGCCACCCAAGACAGGAGCAATTCACCCCTCCACTTT.

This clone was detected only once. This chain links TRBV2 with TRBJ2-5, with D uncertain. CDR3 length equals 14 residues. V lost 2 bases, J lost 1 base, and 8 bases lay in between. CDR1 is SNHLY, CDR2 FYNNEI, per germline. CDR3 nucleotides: TGTGCCAGCAGTGAACTAAGTTCCCAAGAGACCCAGTACTTC. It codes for CASSELSSQETQYF.

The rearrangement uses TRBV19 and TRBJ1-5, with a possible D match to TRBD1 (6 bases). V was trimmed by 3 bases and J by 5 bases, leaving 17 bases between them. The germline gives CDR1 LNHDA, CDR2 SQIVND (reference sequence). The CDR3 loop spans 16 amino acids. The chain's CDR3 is CASSIARQVNDQPQHF. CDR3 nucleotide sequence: TGTGCCAGTAGTATTGCCCGACAGGTCAACGATCAGCCCCAGCATTTT.

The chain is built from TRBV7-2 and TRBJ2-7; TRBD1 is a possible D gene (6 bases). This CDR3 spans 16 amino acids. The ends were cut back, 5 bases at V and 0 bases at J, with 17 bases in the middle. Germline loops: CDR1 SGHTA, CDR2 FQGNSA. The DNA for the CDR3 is TGTGCCAGCAGCGCCCCCGGACAGAGAGACTCCTACGAGCAGTACTTC. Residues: CASSAPGQRDSYEQYF.

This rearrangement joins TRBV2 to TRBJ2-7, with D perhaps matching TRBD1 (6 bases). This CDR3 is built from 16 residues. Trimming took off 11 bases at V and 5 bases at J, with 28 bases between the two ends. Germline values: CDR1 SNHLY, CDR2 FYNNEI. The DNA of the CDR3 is TGTGCCGGGAGCCAGGGGTGGACTTTCTTAACCGACGAGCAGTACTTC. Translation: CAGSQGWTFLTDEQYF.

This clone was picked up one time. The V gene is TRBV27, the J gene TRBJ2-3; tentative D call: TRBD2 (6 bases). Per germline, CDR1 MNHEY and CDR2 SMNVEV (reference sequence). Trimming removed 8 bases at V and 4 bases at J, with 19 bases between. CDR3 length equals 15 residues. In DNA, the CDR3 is TGTGCCAGCGGACCCCGCTCCGGGAGCCCAGATACGCAGTATTTT. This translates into CASGPRSGSPDTQYF.

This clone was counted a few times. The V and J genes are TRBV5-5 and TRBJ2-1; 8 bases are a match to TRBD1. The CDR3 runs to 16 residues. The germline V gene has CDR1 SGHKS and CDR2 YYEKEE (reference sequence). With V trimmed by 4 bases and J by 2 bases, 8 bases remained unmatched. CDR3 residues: CASSLGAGGAYNEQFF. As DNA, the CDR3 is TGTGCCAGCAGCCTGGGGGCAGGGGGCGCCTACAATGAGCAGTTCTTC.

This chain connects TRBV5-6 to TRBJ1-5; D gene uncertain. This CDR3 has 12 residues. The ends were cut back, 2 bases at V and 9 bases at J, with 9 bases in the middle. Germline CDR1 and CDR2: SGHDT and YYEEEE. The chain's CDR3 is CASSLPGRPQHF. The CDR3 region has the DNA TGTGCCAGCAGCTTACCCGGGAGGCCCCAGCATTTT.

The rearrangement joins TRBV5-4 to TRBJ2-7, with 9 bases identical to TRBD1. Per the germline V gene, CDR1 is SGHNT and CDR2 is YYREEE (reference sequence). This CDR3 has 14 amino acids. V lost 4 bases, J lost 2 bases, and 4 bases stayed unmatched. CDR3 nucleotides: TGTGCCAGCAGCCGGTGGGACAGGGCCTACGAGCAGTACTTC. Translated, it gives CASSRWDRAYEQYF.

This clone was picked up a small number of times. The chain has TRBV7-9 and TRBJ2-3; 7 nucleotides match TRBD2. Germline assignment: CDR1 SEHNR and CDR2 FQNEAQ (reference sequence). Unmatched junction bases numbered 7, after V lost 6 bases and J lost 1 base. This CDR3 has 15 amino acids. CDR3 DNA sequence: TGTGCCAGCAGTAGACAAAGCGGGGGCACAGATACGCAGTATTTT. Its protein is CASSRQSGGTDTQYF. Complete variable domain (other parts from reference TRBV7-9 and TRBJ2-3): DTGVSQNPRHKITKRGQNVTFRCDPISEHNRLYWYRQTLGQGPEFLTYFQNEAQLEKSRLLSDRFSAERPKGSFSTLEIQRTEQGDSAMYLCASSRQSGGTDTQYFGPGTRLTVL.

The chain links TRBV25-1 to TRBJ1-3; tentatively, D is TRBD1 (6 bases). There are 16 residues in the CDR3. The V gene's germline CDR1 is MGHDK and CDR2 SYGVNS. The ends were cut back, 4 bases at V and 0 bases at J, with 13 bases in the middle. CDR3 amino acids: CASSGPRDTSGNTIYF. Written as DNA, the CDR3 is TGTGCCAGCAGTGGGCCAAGGGACACCTCTGGAAACACCATATATTTT.

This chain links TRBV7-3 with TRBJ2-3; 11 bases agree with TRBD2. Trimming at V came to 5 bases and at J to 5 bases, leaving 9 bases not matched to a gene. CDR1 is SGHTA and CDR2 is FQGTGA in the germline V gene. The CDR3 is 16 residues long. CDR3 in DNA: TGTGCCAGCAGCGAAGGTAGCGGGGGGGGTCGAGATACGCAGTATTTT. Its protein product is CASSEGSGGGRDTQYF.

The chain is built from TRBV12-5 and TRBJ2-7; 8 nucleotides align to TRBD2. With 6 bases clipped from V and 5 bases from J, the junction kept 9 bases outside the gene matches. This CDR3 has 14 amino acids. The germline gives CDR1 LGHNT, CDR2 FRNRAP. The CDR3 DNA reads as TGTGCTAGTGGAGACGCGGGGGGCCTTAACGAGCAGTACTTC. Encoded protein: CASGDAGGLNEQYF.

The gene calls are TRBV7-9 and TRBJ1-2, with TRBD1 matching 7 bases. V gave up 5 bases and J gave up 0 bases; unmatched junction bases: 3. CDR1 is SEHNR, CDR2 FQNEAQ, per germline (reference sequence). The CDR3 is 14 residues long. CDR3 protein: CASSPDRANYGYTF. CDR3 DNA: TGTGCCAGCAGCCCCGACAGGGCTAACTATGGCTACACCTTC.

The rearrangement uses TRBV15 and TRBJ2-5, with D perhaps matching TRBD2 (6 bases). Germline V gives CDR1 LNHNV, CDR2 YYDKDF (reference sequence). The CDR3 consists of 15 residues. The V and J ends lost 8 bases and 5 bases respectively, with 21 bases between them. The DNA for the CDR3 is TGTGCCACCCGTGGAGGACTAAGCCTTATGGAGACCCAGTACTTC. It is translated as CATRGGLSLMETQYF.

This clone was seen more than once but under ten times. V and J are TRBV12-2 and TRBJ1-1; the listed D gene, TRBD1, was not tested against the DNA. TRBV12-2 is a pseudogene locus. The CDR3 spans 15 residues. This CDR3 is CASRSGQDLNTEAFF. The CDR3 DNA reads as TGTGCAAGTCGCTCGGGACAGGACCTAAACACTGAAGCTTTCTTT.

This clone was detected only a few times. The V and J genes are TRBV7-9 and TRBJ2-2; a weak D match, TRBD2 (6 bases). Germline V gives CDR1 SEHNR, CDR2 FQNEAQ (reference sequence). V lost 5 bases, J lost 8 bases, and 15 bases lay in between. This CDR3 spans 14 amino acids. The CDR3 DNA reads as TGTGCCAGCAGCCGAAGTGGGGGGTTTGGGGAGCTGTTTTTT. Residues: CASSRSGGFGELFF.

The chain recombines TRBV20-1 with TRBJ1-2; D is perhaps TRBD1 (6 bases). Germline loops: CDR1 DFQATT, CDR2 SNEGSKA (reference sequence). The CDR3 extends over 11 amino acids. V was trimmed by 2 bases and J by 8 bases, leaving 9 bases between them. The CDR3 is CSARQGGGYTF. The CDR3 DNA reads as TGCAGTGCTAGACAAGGGGGAGGCTACACCTTC.

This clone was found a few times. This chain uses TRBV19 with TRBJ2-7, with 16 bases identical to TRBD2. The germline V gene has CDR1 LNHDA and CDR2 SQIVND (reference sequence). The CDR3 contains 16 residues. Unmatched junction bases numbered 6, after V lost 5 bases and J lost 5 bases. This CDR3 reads CASSPGLAGGFDEQYF. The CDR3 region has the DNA TGTGCCAGTAGTCCGGGACTAGCGGGAGGGTTCGACGAGCAGTACTTC.

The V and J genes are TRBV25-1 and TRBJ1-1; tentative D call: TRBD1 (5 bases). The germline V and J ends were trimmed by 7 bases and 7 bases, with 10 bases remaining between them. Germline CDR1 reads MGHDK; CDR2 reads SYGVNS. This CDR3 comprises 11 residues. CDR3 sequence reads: CASTRGGEAFF. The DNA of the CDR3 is TGTGCCAGCACAAGGGGCGGTGAAGCTTTCTTT. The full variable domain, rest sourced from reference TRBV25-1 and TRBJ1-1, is EADIYQTPRYLVIGTGKKITLECSQTMGHDKMYWYQQDPGMELHLIHYSYGVNSTEKGDLSSESTVSRIRTEHFPLTLESARPSHTSQYLCASTRGGEAFFGQGTRLTVV.

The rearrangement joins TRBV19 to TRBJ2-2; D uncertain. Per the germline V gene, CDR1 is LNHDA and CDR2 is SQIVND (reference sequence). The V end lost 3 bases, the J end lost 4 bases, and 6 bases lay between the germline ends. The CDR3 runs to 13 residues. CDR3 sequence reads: CASSMQITGELFF. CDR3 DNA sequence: TGTGCCAGTAGTATGCAGATCACCGGGGAGCTGTTTTTT.

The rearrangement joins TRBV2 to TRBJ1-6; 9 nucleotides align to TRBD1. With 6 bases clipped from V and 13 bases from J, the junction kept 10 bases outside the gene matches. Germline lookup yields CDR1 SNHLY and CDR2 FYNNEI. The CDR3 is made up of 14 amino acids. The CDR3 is CASRFPGQGSPLHF. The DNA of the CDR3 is TGTGCCAGCAGATTCCCGGGACAGGGATCCCCCCTCCACTTT.

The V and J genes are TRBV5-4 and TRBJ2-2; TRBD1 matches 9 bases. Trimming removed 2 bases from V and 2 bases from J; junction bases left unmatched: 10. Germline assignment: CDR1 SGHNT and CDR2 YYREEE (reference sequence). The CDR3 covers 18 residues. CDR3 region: CASSFSRWDRENTGELFF. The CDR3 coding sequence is TGTGCCAGCAGCTTTTCTAGGTGGGACAGGGAAAACACCGGGGAGCTGTTTTTT.